This T cell receptor (beta chain) was found in a study of cytomegalovirus exposure and HLA in healthy donors. The germline gives CDR1 LNHDA, CDR2 SQIVND (reference sequence). Trimming left V 3 bases short and J 0 bases short, with 6 bases between. The CDR3 runs 13 residues. Assay: immunoSEQ multiplex PCR; the TCRdb copy retains only in-frame clones and omits some. The data contain 150,000 to 200,000 clones, about 84% of them singletons. This receptor was obtained from a woman younger than 35 in good health and CMV-seronegative. The rearrangement joins TRBV19 to TRBJ2-7; D is undetermined. The sequencing sample was made of PBMCs. CDR3 region: CASSISASYEQYF. DNA of the CDR3: TGTGCCAGTAGTATCAGCGCCTCCTACGAGCAGTACTTC.